A selection of T cell receptor beta chains follows, all from one sample in a study of cytomegalovirus exposure and HLA in healthy donors. Repertoires were generated with immunoSEQ multiplex PCR, while TCRdb's copy carries only in-frame clones and drops some. The table lists 210,000 or so clones, 77% of them singletons. The source material was PBMCs. The receptor set was obtained from a young woman in good health and CMV-seropositive. Both conserved end residues are part of each CDR3. The order of the fields is V gene, clone size, D gene, J gene, CDR3 protein, CDR3 DNA. A D gene is named only where the DNA matches it firmly. Only part of the rows carry a size: once, few, many, or a class if the clone is expanded.

TRBV4-1,-,-,TRBJ1-5,CASSQQSNQPQHF,TGCGCCAGCAGCCAACAGAGCAATCAGCCCCAGCATTTT
TRBV7-2,-,-,TRBJ1-2,CASSRDVNYGYTF,TGTGCCAGCAGCCGAGATGTTAACTATGGCTACACCTTC
TRBV7-2,-,TRBD2,TRBJ2-1,CASRSGLRQDNEQFF,TGTGCCAGCAGATCGGGACTACGGCAAGACAATGAGCAGTTCTTC
TRBV2,few,-,TRBJ1-3,CASRLPKQGTSGNTIYF,TGTGCCAGCAGGTTGCCCAAACAGGGTACCTCTGGAAACACCATATATTTT
TRBV18,-,-,TRBJ1-3,CASSPMGGFGHSPGNTIYF,TGTGCCAGCTCACCCATGGGGGGTTTTGGCCACTCCCCTGGAAACACCATATATTTT
TRBV6-1,-,-,TRBJ1-5,CASSESIGGAGQPQHF,TGTGCCAGCAGTGAAAGTATCGGGGGTGCAGGACAGCCCCAGCATTTT
TRBV6-1,-,-,TRBJ1-2,CASSEAGGREAYGYTF,TGTGCCAGCAGTGAAGCGGGTGGACGGGAAGCCTATGGCTACACCTTC
TRBV5-4,-,TRBD1,TRBJ2-4,CASSTPGGGIQYF,TGTGCCAGCAGCACACCAGGGGGCGGCATTCAGTACTTC
TRBV29-1,few,-,TRBJ2-5,CSVGQTGETQYF,TGCAGCGTTGGACAAACAGGGGAGACCCAGTACTTC
TRBV4-3,-,-,TRBJ2-2,CASIPSNAGELFF,TGCGCCAGCATACCCTCTAACGCCGGGGAGCTGTTTTTT
TRBV6-6,once,-,TRBJ2-7,CATVYRKQYF,TGTGCCACGGTATACAGGAAGCAGTACTTC
TRBV4-3,few,TRBD2,TRBJ2-3,CASSQGYTSGRMTDTQYF,TGCGCCAGCAGCCAGGGCTATACTAGCGGGAGAATGACAGATACGCAGTATTTT
TRBV9,-,TRBD2,TRBJ2-1,CASSAAGGAWNEQFF,TGTGCCAGCAGCGCAGCGGGAGGCGCATGGAATGAGCAGTTCTTC
TRBV28,-,TRBD2,TRBJ2-1,CASSEPGLAGGGEQFF,TGTGCCAGCAGTGAACCGGGACTAGCGGGAGGGGGTGAGCAGTTCTTC
TRBV6-6,-,-,TRBJ1-1,CASSPTNVNTEAFF,TGTGCCAGCAGTCCTACTAATGTCAACACTGAAGCTTTCTTT
TRBV5-1,-,TRBD2,TRBJ2-1,CASSLGTSGAYNEQFF,TGCGCCAGCAGCTTGGGAACTAGCGGGGCCTACAATGAGCAGTTCTTC
TRBV4-2,-,-,TRBJ2-2,CASSQGARQATGELFF,TGTGCCAGCAGCCAAGGCGCGCGTCAGGCCACCGGGGAGCTGTTTTTT
TRBV10-2,-,-,TRBJ1-1,CASRDTNTEAFF,TGCGCCAGCCGAGACACGAACACTGAAGCTTTCTTT
TRBV5-4,-,TRBD2,TRBJ2-1,CASSLLFTSGRASYNEQFF,TGTGCCAGCAGCTTGCTCTTTACTAGCGGGAGGGCTTCCTACAATGAGCAGTTCTTC
TRBV6-5,once,-,TRBJ1-2,CASSYSIPSYGYTF,TGTGCCAGCAGTTACTCGATTCCGAGCTATGGCTACACCTTC
TRBV29-1,-,TRBD2,TRBJ2-1,CSAPSGASSYNEQFF,TGCAGCGCCCCGAGCGGGGCCAGCTCCTACAATGAGCAGTTCTTC
TRBV18,-,TRBD1,TRBJ2-1,CASSPGTGSYNEQFF,TGTGCCAGCTCACCAGGGACAGGGTCCTACAATGAGCAGTTCTTC
TRBV5-4,-,-,TRBJ2-7,CASSPATNPGEQYF,TGTGCCAGCAGCCCGGCCACTAACCCGGGCGAGCAGTACTTC
TRBV28,-,TRBD2,TRBJ2-5,CASSLGLAGGQETQYF,TGTGCCAGCAGTTTGGGGCTAGCGGGCGGACAAGAGACCCAGTACTTC
TRBV10-2,-,-,TRBJ1-1,CASSEFRGSEAFF,TGCGCCAGCAGTGAGTTTCGGGGGTCTGAAGCTTTCTTT
TRBV7-3,-,TRBD2,TRBJ2-1,CASSLRVGGFYNEQFF,TGTGCCAGCAGCTTAAGGGTGGGAGGGTTCTACAATGAGCAGTTCTTC
TRBV5-1,-,-,TRBJ2-1,CASSYTQDSEQFF,TGCGCCAGCAGCTATACTCAGGATAGTGAGCAGTTCTTC
TRBV5-1,-,-,TRBJ2-5,CASSTRGQETQYF,TGCGCCAGCAGCACGCGGGGCCAAGAGACCCAGTACTTC
TRBV21-1,-,-,TRBJ1-6,CASSKGGDEGDYNSPLHF,TGTGCCAGCAGCAAAGGGGGCGATGAGGGGGACTATAATTCACCCCTCCACTTT
TRBV4-2,-,TRBD1,TRBJ2-4,CASSPGQGLAKNIQYF,TGTGCCAGCAGCCCTGGACAGGGACTAGCCAAAAACATTCAGTACTTC
TRBV5-1,-,-,TRBJ1-3,CASSLGVDGNTIYF,TGCGCCAGCAGCCTAGGGGTGGATGGAAACACCATATATTTT
TRBV29-1,-,TRBD1,TRBJ1-1,CSIRDRVEAFF,TGCAGCATCCGGGACAGGGTTGAAGCTTTCTTT
TRBV7-2,-,-,TRBJ1-6,CASSLKATYNSPLHF,TGTGCCAGCAGCTTAAAAGCGACCTATAATTCACCCCTCCACTTT
TRBV5-4,-,TRBD2,TRBJ2-5,CASSFGLAQTGGETQYF,TGTGCCAGCAGCTTTGGACTAGCGCAAACCGGCGGAGAGACCCAGTACTTC
TRBV19,-,-,TRBJ2-1,CASSIVGGGEQFF,TGTGCCAGTAGTATAGTTGGGGGCGGTGAGCAGTTCTTC
TRBV2,-,TRBD1,TRBJ2-7,CASSDQGADYEQYF,TGTGCCAGCAGTGATCAGGGGGCTGACTACGAGCAGTACTTC
TRBV4-1,once,TRBD2,TRBJ2-2,CASSQNGRVGELFF,TGCGCCAGCAGCCAAAACGGGAGGGTCGGGGAGCTGTTTTTT